This TCR beta chain appears in the sequencing data of a study of neoadjuvant anti-PD-1 for oral cavity cancer. Some clones are missing from TCRdb's copy, which holds only in-frame ones; the method was immunoSEQ multiplex PCR. The sample consists of 80,000 to 95,000 clones, more than 80% of them appearing once. Germline-derived CDR1 and CDR2 are LNHDA and SQIVND (reference sequence). CDR3 length equals 14 residues. Trimming left V 5 bases short and J 1 base short, with 9 bases between. The sample in question was PBMCs, obtained before nivolumab (anti-PD-1) treatment. The chain combines TRBV19 with TRBJ1-5; D is perhaps TRBD1 (5 bases). The receptor's source is a person aged 40 to 85 with oral cavity squamous cell carcinoma. The CDR3 sequence: CASSVEGSNQPQHF. The CDR3 DNA is TGTGCCAGTAGTGTCGAGGGGAGCAATCAGCCCCAGCATTTT.